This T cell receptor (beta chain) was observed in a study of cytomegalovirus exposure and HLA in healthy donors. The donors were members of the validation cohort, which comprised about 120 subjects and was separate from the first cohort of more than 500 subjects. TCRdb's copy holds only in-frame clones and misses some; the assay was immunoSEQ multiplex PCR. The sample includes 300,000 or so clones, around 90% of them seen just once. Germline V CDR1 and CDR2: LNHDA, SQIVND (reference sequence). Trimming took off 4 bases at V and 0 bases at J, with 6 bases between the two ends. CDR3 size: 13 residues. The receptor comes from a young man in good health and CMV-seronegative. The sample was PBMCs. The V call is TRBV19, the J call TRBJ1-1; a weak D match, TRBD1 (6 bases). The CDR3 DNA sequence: TGTGCCAGTAGTACAGGGGTGAACACTGAAGCTTTCTTT. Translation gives CASSTGVNTEAFF. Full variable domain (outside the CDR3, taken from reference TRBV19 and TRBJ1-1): DGGITQSPKYLFRKEGQNVTLSCEQNLNHDAMYWYRQDPGQGLRLIYYSQIVNDFQKGDIAEGYSVSREKKESFPLTVTSAQKNPTAFYLCASSTGVNTEAFFGQGTRLTVV.